This T cell receptor (beta chain) was recorded in a study of immune characterization of retroperitoneal liposarcoma. CDR1 and CDR2 from the germline V gene are MNHNS and SASEGT. The CDR3 has 13 residues. The V and J ends lost 0 bases and 10 bases respectively, with 10 bases between them. This clonotype was detected ten times or more. TCRdb analysed the PCR reads with MiXCR anew, one entry per CDR3 protein. The sample contains roughly 7,000 distinct CDR3 sequences, around 29% of which appear only once. V and J are TRBV6-1 and TRBJ2-1; a possible D gene is TRBD2 (5 bases). This clonotype was sampled from a male donor with retroperitoneal liposarcoma. The specimen was blood. CDR3 in amino acids: CASSEALAGEQFF. DNA of the CDR3: TGTGCCAGCAGTGAAGCGCTAGCCGGGGAGCAGTTCTTC.